Each of the 10 T cell receptor beta chains below was sequenced from the same sample in a study of T cell repertoires in cytomegalovirus infection (dated by TCRdb to between 2019 and 2020). The sample was run on an Illumina HiSeq 1500. The raw public data were reprocessed by TCRdb itself: fastp quality trimming at Q25, MiXCR clonotype calling, in-frame beta chains only. Entries are consolidated by CDR3 protein sequence, retaining the most common genes and DNA. Within this sample are some 700,000 distinct CDR3 sequences, with about 30% of them counted one time only. Jointly, the top ten make up 18% of the sample. No cognate antigen is known for these TCRs. This specimen's treatment or condition label, per the study, means: in vitro stimulation with specific CMV peptide epitopes to enrich CMV-specific T cells. The material sequenced was cultured PBMCs, taken from culture after CMV antigen stimulation. The receptors originated from a human donor in good health (CMV status not recorded). Some clones in this sample may be carry-over from other donors' samples.

The chain employs TRBV23-1 and TRBJ2-7, with unresolved D. TRBV23-1 is noted as an ORF with a role that remains uncertain. The ends were cut back, 4 bases at V and 7 bases at J, with 14 bases in the middle. CDR3 length: 13 amino acids. Here the CDR3 reads CASSLLSMGEQYF. CDR3 DNA: TGCGCCAGCAGTCTGTTGTCAATGGGGGAGCAGTACTTC.

This clonotype appeared many times. The chain has TRBV7-2 and TRBJ2-7, with D possibly matching TRBD2 (6 bases). From germline, CDR1 is SGHTA and CDR2 FQGNSA. This CDR3 spans 15 amino acids. Trimming pared 5 bases from V and 9 bases from J, leaving 23 bases between. The CDR3 sequence: CASSPSDANWVRQYF. The CDR3 DNA reads TGTGCCAGCAGCCCTAGCGACGCTAACTGGGTCCGGCAGTACTTC.

V gene TRBV7-2 combines with J gene TRBJ1-1, with no clear D. The germline CDR1 and CDR2 sequences are SGHTA and FQGNSA. The CDR3 runs to 16 residues. The V end was cut by 8 bases, the J end by 1 base, with 20 bases between. CDR3 in amino acids: CASQPGGSLRNTEAFF. For the CDR3, the DNA is TGTGCCAGCCAACCCGGAGGCTCCCTTCGGAACACTGAAGCTTTCTTT. The full variable domain, in which reference TRBV7-2 and TRBJ1-1 provide the parts outside the CDR3, is GAGVSQSPSNKVTEKGKDVELRCDPISGHTALYWYRQSLGQGLEFLIYFQGNSAPDKSGLPSDRFSAERTGGSVSTLTIQRTQQEDSAVYLCASQPGGSLRNTEAFFGQGTRLTVV.

In this sample, this clonotype turned up once. The genes are TRBV20-1 and TRBJ1-2, with a weak D call TRBD1 (6 bases). Germline V gene data show CDR1 as DFQATT and CDR2 as SNEGSKA (reference sequence). The CDR3 spans 13 residues. V dropped 5 bases and J dropped 6 bases, with 16 bases sitting between them. CDR3 in amino acids: CSAPLKGVDGYTF. As DNA, the CDR3 is TGCAGTGCTCCCTTGAAGGGGGTGGATGGCTACACCTTC.

A few counts support this clonotype. This chain links TRBV12-3 or TRBV12-4 with TRBJ1-1, with D possibly TRBD1 on 6 matching bases. The CDR3 is made up of 17 amino acids. V was trimmed by 4 bases and J by 0 bases, leaving 18 bases between them. CDR3 amino acids: CASSSRQSGGLNTEAFF. CDR3 sequence (DNA): TGTGCCAGCAGTTCCCGCCAAAGCGGGGGCCTGAACACTGAAGCTTTCTTT.

The chain combines TRBV4-3 with TRBJ2-1; 9 bases align to TRBD2. Germline V gene data show CDR1 as LGHNA and CDR2 as YSLEER. The CDR3 extends over 14 amino acids. Losses at the gene ends were 3 bases for V and 5 bases for J; bases not matched to a gene: 2. The CDR3 spells CASSHSSGNNEQFF. In DNA, the CDR3 is TGCGCCAGCAGCCATTCTAGCGGGAACAATGAGCAGTTCTTC.

This clonotype was counted many times. This chain connects TRBV6-5 to TRBJ1-3; D is undetermined. Germline V gene data show CDR1 as MNHEY and CDR2 as SVGAGI. The V end was cut by 3 bases, the J end by 4 bases, with 16 bases between. This CDR3 is 16 amino acids long. CDR3 nucleotide sequence: TGTGCCAGCAGTTATTCAGGTTCCTTTGGAGGAAACACCATATATTTT. Its protein product is CASSYSGSFGGNTIYF.

The V call is TRBV7-2, the J call TRBJ1-6; 10 positions match TRBD1. The germline CDR1 and CDR2 sequences are SGHTA and FQGNSA. The CDR3 length is 15 residues. The V and J ends lost 2 bases and 7 bases, in that order; junction bases with no gene match: 2. The CDR3 DNA reads TGTGCCAGCAGCTTACGACAGGGGGCGAATTCACCCCTCCACTTT. It specifies CASSLRQGANSPLHF.

Ten or more counts support this clonotype. The chain is built from TRBV7-2 and TRBJ2-5; D gene unclear. CDR3 length equals 14 residues. V dropped 5 bases and J dropped 5 bases, with 15 bases sitting between them. The germline CDR1 and CDR2 sequences are SGHTA and FQGNSA. CDR3: CASSPLIPGETQYF. The DNA for the CDR3 is TGTGCCAGCAGCCCCTTGATCCCCGGGGAGACCCAGTACTTC. Supplemented by reference TRBV7-2 and TRBJ2-5, the full variable domain reads GAGVSQSPSNKVTEKGKDVELRCDPISGHTALYWYRQSLGQGLEFLIYFQGNSAPDKSGLPSDRFSAERTGGSVSTLTIQRTQQEDSAVYLCASSPLIPGETQYFGPGTRLLVL.

The rearrangement uses TRBV27 and TRBJ2-1, with TRBD2 matching 9 bases. CDR1 is MNHEY, CDR2 SMNVEV, per germline (reference sequence). The trim removed 3 bases at V and 7 bases at J, leaving 7 bases unmatched. The CDR3 runs 15 residues. This CDR3 is CASSLGRTSVNEQFF. The CDR3 bases are TGTGCCAGCAGTTTGGGACGGACTAGCGTGAATGAGCAGTTCTTC.